This TCR beta chain was found in a study of T cells of healthy individuals (dated by TCRdb to between 2018 and 2020). This clonotype was seen many times. The antigen it binds to is not known. Base qualities are not at hand, and no much larger clone is one base apart. The germline V gene gives CDR1 as SGHTA and CDR2 as FQGNSA. Its CDR3 holds 13 amino acids, cysteine through phenylalanine. Just the 39-base CDR3 DNA is kept, in frame starting at base 1. The V end loses 5 bases and the J end loses 4 bases, and a stretch of 11 bases separates them. Receptors were amplified or captured by 5' RACE. The reads were generated on an Illumina MiSeq. The public reads were reanalyzed by TCRdb: fastp trimming at Q25, MiXCR alignment, in-frame beta chains only. Identical CDR3 proteins give one entry, which carries the most common genes and DNA. The sample data list 40,000 to 65,000 distinct CDR3 sequences, and roughly 14% of these were observed just once. Of the sample, around 16% is held by the ten largest clones.

The TCR was taken from a human donor in good health. The chain joins TRBV7-2 to TRBJ1-1; the D gene is not confidently resolved. The DNA is TGTGCCAGCAGCCGCGAGGTGTTCACTGAAGCTTTCTTT. Translated, it reads CASSREVFTEAFF. Beyond the CDR3, the reference TRBV7-2 and TRBJ1-1 genes provide the residues; the full variable domain reads: GAGVSQSPSNKVTEKGKDVELRCDPISGHTALYWYRQSLGQGLEFLIYFQGNSAPDKSGLPSDRFSAERTGGSVSTLTIQRTQQEDSAVYLCASSREVFTEAFFGQGTRLTVV.